This TCR beta chain was retrieved from a study of blood T cell repertoires in COVID-19. Study-wide context: Both acute and convalescent COVID-19 samples were obtained from the United States, Italy and Spain. PBMCs, B-cell-depleted T cells, or T cells provided the cDNA or gDNA that made up the material.

In the authors' workflow: Reference gene primers were amplified, and this amplification served to estimate nucleated cell counts. The data were produced by immunoSEQ multiplex PCR, yet TCRdb's version contains in-frame clones alone and is incomplete. The D gene and trimming were derived from the DNA, and the V and J assignments and clone size from that table. The sample yields 90,000 to 130,000 clones, approximately 83% seen once. This CDR3 is built from 13 residues. Deletions cut 1 base from V and 6 bases from J, with 10 bases between. Germline V lookup: CDR1 MNHNS, CDR2 SASEGT. The rearrangement uses TRBV6-1 and TRBJ2-7; D possibly corresponds to TRBD2 (5 bases). Sequencing input: peripheral blood. This TCR was sampled from a woman aged 70-85 years with acute or convalescent COVID-19. CDR3 sequence reads: CASSEGLASEQYF. The CDR3 coding sequence is TGTGCCAGCAGTGAAGGCCTAGCCAGCGAGCAGTACTTC.